The rows below give T cell receptor beta chains drawn from one sample of a study of graft-versus-host responses after intestinal transplantation. Measured with immunoSEQ multiplex PCR; TCRdb has only the in-frame clones, and not every one. Of 70,000 to 95,000 clones detected, just under 95% appear once; the ten largest clones hold approximately 1.1%. No antigen has been identified for these receptors. The material was unstimulated CD8+ T cells sorted from spleen or lymph node cells, obtained before transplant. Every receptor here comes from a human donor who was the organ donor for an intestinal transplant. The CDR3 runs from the conserved cysteine through the conserved F or W. D genes are given only for firm matches.

TRBV2	TRBJ2-7	TRBD1	TGTGCCAGCAGTGAGGGCCAAGGACAGGGGTACGAGCAGTACTTC	CASSEGQGQGYEQYF
TRBV27	TRBJ1-1	TRBD1	TGTGCCAGCAGTTCCTGGGACAGTACTTTTGAAGCTTTCTTT	CASSSWDSTFEAFF
TRBV11-2	TRBJ2-5	TRBD2	TGTGCCAGCAGCTTCCCCCCTAGCGGGGGGGCGGAGACCCAGTACTTC	CASSFPPSGGAETQYF
TRBV4-3	TRBJ2-7	-	TGCGCCAGCAGCCAAGAATTGTTCTTCGGGGGACCGAACTCCTACGAGCAGTACTTC	CASSQELFFGGPNSYEQYF
TRBV29-1	TRBJ2-7	TRBD1	TGCAGCGCCTCCGTCAGGGGGTACGAGCAGTACTTC	CSASVRGYEQYF
TRBV29-1	TRBJ2-1	TRBD2	TGCAGCGTCACCCCGGGGGGAGGAGATGAGCAGTTCTTC	CSVTPGGGDEQFF
TRBV28	TRBJ2-7	TRBD2	TGTGCCAGCAGTTTGAACCCCGGGAGGGGAGGCTACGAGCAGTACTTC	CASSLNPGRGGYEQYF
TRBV7-2	TRBJ2-7	TRBD2	TGTGCCAGCAGTAGACGTAGCGGGGGGCTCGGCGAGCAGTACTTC	CASSRRSGGLGEQYF
TRBV14	TRBJ2-7	-	TGTGCCAGCAGCCAAGAGGGGCTCGGCGAGCAGTACTTC	CASSQEGLGEQYF
TRBV28	TRBJ2-7	-	TGTGCCAGCAGCGGGACAATTGTACAGGATAGACTCTACGAGCAGTACTTC	CASSGTIVQDRLYEQYF